This T cell receptor (beta chain) appears in the sequencing data of a study of blood T cell repertoires in COVID-19. The authors' processing: Estimates of nucleated cell counts were drawn from the amplification of reference gene primers. The protocol was immunoSEQ multiplex PCR, while the TCRdb copy is restricted to in-frame clones and leaves out a portion. That table is the source of V, J and clone size, and D and trimming were worked out from the DNA. Of about 300,000 clones in the sample, about 90% were seen once. The CDR3 covers 14 residues. V lost 5 bases, J lost 4 bases, and 12 bases lay in between. CDR1 SGHRS and CDR2 YFSETQ come from the germline V gene.

Input material: peripheral blood. The rearrangement links TRBV5-1 to TRBJ2-2; the D gene is possibly TRBD2 (5 bases). This TCR derives from a woman between 45 and 65 years old with COVID-19, enrolled during active disease. CDR3 in DNA: TGCGCCAGCAGAAAGGAGGCGGGCACCGGGGAGCTGTTTTTT. This sequence encodes CASRKEAGTGELFF.